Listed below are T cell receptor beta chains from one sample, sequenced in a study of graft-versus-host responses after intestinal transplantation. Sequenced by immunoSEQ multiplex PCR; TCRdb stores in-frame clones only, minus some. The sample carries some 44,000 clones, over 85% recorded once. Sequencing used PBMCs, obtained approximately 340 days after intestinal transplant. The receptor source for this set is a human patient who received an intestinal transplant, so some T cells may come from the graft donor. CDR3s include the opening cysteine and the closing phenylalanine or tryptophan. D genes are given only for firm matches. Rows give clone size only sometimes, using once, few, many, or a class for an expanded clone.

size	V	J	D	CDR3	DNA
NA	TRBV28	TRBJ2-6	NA	CASRRNRFGANVLTF	TGTGCCAGCAGACGAAACAGATTTGGGGCCAACGTCCTGACTTTC
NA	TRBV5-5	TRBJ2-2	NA	CADTNPNTGELFF	TGTGCTGACACAAACCCGAACACCGGGGAGCTGTTTTTT
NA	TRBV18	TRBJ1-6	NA	CASSRAERSPLHF	TGTGCCAGCTCACGAGCAGAAAGGTCACCCCTCCACTTT
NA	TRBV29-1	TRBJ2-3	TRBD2	CSVVRRETDTQYF	TGCAGCGTTGTTCGGCGGGAGACAGATACGCAGTATTTT
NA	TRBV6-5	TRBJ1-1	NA	CASTDGGNTEAFF	TGTGCCAGCACCGACGGGGGGAACACTGAAGCTTTCTTT
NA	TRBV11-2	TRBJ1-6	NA	CASRAGPIYNSPLHF	TGTGCCAGCAGAGCGGGCCCGATCTATAATTCACCCCTCCACTTT
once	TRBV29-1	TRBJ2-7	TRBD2	CSVSPGTSVYEQYF	TGCAGCGTTTCACCCGGGACTAGCGTCTACGAGCAGTACTTC
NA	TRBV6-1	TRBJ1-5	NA	CASSLRISNQPQHF	TGTGCCAGCAGTCTCAGGATTAGCAATCAGCCCCAGCATTTT
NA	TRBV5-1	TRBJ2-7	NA	CASSLAGIYEQYF	TGCGCCAGCAGCTTGGCGGGGATCTACGAGCAGTACTTC
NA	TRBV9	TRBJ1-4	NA	CASSPDQGSELDLFF	TGTGCCAGCAGCCCAGATCAGGGATCGGAACTCGACCTGTTTTTT
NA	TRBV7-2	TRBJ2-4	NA	CASSVSPKNIQYF	TGTGCCAGCAGTGTGTCTCCCAAAAACATTCAGTACTTC
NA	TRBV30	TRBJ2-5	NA	CAWSVGSSETQYF	TGTGCCTGGAGTGTAGGGTCTTCAGAGACCCAGTACTTC
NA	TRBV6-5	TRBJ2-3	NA	CASSYLRGISTDTQYF	TGTGCCAGCAGTTACCTGAGGGGGATAAGCACAGATACGCAGTATTTT
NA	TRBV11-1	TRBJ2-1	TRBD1	CASSPQPPARGLNEQFF	TGTGCCAGCAGCCCTCAACCCCCGGCCAGGGGGCTAAATGAGCAGTTCTTC
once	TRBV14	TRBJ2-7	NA	CASSGVAAPWGEQYF	TGTGCCAGCAGCGGAGTGGCCGCCCCGTGGGGCGAGCAGTACTTC
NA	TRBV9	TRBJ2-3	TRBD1	CASSVGTGHTDTQYF	TGTGCCAGCAGCGTAGGGACAGGACACACAGATACGCAATATTTT
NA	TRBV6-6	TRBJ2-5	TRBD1	CASSTGNRGQETQYF	TGTGCCAGCAGTACTGGGAACAGGGGGCAAGAGACCCAGTACTTC
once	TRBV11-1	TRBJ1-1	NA	CASSLGEVREAFF	TGTGCCAGCAGCCTAGGTGAGGTGCGGGAAGCTTTCTTT
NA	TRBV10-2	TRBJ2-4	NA	CASSEPGRQTLAKNIQYF	TGCGCCAGCAGTGAGCCCGGGCGGCAGACTTTAGCCAAAAACATTCAGTACTTC
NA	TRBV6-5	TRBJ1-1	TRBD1	CASSRQGRNTEAFF	TGTGCCAGCAGCCGACAGGGTAGGAACACTGAAGCTTTCTTT
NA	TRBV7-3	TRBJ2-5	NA	CASSFQPGPRETQYF	TGTGCCAGCAGCTTCCAACCAGGGCCCCGAGAGACCCAGTACTTC
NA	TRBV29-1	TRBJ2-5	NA	CSVELAQETQYF	TGCAGCGTTGAATTGGCACAAGAGACCCAGTACTTC
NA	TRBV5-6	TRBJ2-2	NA	CASSSLAMVLTGELFF	TGTGCCAGCAGCTCGCTAGCCATGGTTCTTACCGGGGAGCTGTTTTTT
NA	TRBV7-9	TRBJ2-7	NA	CASSYEYEQYF	TGTGCCAGCAGCTATGAATACGAGCAGTACTTC
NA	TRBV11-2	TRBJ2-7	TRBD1	CASSLEGGHYEQYF	TGTGCCAGCAGCTTAGAAGGGGGCCACTACGAGCAGTACTTC
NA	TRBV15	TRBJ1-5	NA	CATSRDRVSNQPQHF	TGTGCCACCAGCAGAGATCGGGTCTCAAATCAGCCCCAGCATTTT
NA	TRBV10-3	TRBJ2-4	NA	CAISSGTDEKNIQYF	TGTGCCATCAGTTCCGGGACCGATGAGAAAAACATTCAGTACTTC
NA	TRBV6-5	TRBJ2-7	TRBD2	CASSYSGGLAGDEQYF	TGTGCCAGCAGTTACTCCGGTGGACTAGCGGGAGACGAGCAGTACTTC
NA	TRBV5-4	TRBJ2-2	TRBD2	CASSSMTSGNTGELFF	TGTGCCAGCAGCTCAATGACTAGCGGGAACACCGGGGAGCTGTTTTTT
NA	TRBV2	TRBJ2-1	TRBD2	CARRTRYLSEQFF	TGTGCCAGACGGACTAGATATTTAAGTGAGCAGTTCTTC
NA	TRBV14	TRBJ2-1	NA	CASSHFNPLTSYNEQFF	TGTGCCAGCAGCCATTTTAACCCCCTGACCTCCTACAATGAGCAGTTCTTC
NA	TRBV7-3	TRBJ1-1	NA	CASSARGDTEAFF	TGTGCCAGCAGCGCTCGGGGGGACACTGAAGCTTTCTTT
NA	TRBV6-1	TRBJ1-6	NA	CASRATAGGSPLHF	TGTGCCAGCAGGGCGACAGCTGGCGGGTCACCCCTCCACTTT
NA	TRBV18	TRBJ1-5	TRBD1	CASSLGQGNWPQHF	TGTGCCAGCTCACTGGGACAGGGGAATTGGCCCCAGCATTTT
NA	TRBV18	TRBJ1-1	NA	CASSLQGEAFF	TGTGCCAGCTCACTACAGGGTGAAGCTTTCTTT
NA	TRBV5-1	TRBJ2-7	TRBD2	CASSPTLAGYYEQYF	TGCGCCAGCAGCCCGACACTAGCGGGGTATTACGAGCAGTACTTC
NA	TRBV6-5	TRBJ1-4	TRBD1	CASSYVDRVNEKLFF	TGTGCCAGCAGTTACGTCGACAGGGTTAATGAAAAACTGTTTTTT
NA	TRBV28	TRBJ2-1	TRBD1	CASSPARWDSEQFF	TGTGCCAGCAGTCCGGCCCGGTGGGACAGCGAGCAGTTCTTC
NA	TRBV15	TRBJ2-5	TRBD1	CATSSLTGTSETQYF	TGTGCCACCAGCAGCTTGACAGGGACGTCTGAGACCCAGTACTTC
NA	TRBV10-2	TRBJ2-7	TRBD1	CASRELDRGLFF	TGCGCCAGCAGGGAATTGGACAGGGGGCTGTTCTTC
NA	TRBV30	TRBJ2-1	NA	CAWSGGGMAYNEQFF	TGTGCCTGGAGTGGTGGCGGGATGGCCTACAATGAGCAGTTCTTC
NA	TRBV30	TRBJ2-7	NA	CAWSGLGAAISYEQYF	TGTGCCTGGAGTGGCTTGGGAGCGGCAATCTCCTACGAGCAGTACTTC
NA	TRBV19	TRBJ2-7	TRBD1	CASSIQPPGQGLIDEQYF	TGTGCCAGTAGTATCCAACCTCCGGGACAGGGTCTAATCGACGAGCAGTACTTC
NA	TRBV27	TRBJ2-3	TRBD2	CASSFLAGGTDTQYF	TGTGCCAGCAGTTTCTTAGCGGGAGGCACAGATACGCAGTATTTT
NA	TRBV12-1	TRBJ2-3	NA	CASSFAGPRGGGAGDTQYF	TGTGCCAGCAGCTTTGCCGGACCTAGGGGCGGGGGTGCCGGAGATACGCAGTATTTT
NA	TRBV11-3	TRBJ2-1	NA	CASSAPRRVRRSEQFF	TGTGCCAGCAGCGCCCCGCGGAGGGTTAGAAGGAGTGAGCAGTTCTTC
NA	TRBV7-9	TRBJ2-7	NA	CASSLGTLIINEQYF	TGTGCCAGCAGCCTAGGAACCCTAATAATCAACGAGCAGTACTTC
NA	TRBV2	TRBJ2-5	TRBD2	CASSGGETQYF	TGTGCCAGCAGCGGGGGGGAGACCCAGTACTTC
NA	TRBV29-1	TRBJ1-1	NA	CSVGRRDLVNTEAFF	TGCAGCGTTGGAAGGAGGGATCTTGTGAACACTGAAGCTTTCTTT
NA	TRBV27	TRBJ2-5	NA	CASRGLQETQYF	TGTGCCAGCAGGGGCCTTCAAGAGACCCAGTACTTC